The TCR beta chain described here comes from a study of persistence of HIV-infected CD4 T cells. The libraries were made with immunoSEQ version 4 in survey mode. Produced via immunoSEQ multiplex PCR; TCRdb's table is partial and in-frame only. The profile covers roughly 32,000 clones, with 75% to 85% appearing a single time and roughly 18% taken by the ten largest. Cells were stimulated with overlapping HIV-1 Gag 15-mer peptides. Sorted nonresponding memory CD4+ T cells were CD40L-negative, CD69-negative, CD45RO-high. These HIV-1-infected adults initiated suppressive ART in chronic infection. Inclusion required CMV-positive serology and CD4+ counts above 400 cells/uL. Comments on this clone: What it binds is not known.

Study-wide results and limits: Antigen-responding cells were enriched for degenerate expanded CDR3beta sequences.

The CDR3 has 15 residues. Per the germline V gene, CDR1 is ENHRY and CDR2 is SYGVKD. The V and J ends lost 2 bases and 0 bases respectively, with 9 bases between them. Source: CD4+ T cells sorted from PBMCs after roughly 17-hour stimulation, taken from a patient who received antiretroviral therapy. The J gene is TRBJ2-3, the V gene TRBV10-3; D might be TRBD2 (5 bases). This sequence originates from an adult woman with HIV who was CMV-seropositive. DNA of the CDR3: TGTGCCATCAGTGAGGGGAGTACTAGCACAGATACGCAGTATTTT. It specifies CAISEGSTSTDTQYF.